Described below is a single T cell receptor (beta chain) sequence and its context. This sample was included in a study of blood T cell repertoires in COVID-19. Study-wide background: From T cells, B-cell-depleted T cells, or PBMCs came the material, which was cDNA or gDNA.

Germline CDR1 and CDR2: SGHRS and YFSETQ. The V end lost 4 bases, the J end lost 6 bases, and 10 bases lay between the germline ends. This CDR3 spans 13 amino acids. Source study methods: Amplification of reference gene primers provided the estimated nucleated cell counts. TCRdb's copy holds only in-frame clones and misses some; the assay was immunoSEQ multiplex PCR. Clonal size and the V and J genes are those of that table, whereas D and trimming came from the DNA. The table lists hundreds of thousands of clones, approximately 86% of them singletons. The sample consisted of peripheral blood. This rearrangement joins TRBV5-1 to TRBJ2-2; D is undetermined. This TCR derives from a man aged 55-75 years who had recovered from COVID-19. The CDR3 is CASSRLASGELFF. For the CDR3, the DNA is TGCGCCAGCAGCCGTTTAGCTTCCGGGGAGCTGTTTTTT.